This T cell receptor (beta chain) was obtained from a study of T cell changes during pregnancy in multiple sclerosis. Clones were read by immunoSEQ multiplex PCR, and TCRdb kept only the in-frame ones, dropping some. The table shows about 69,000 clones, with approximately 90% occurring only once. The V end lost 3 bases, the J end lost 4 bases, and 13 bases lay between the germline ends. Germline V CDR1 and CDR2: SGDLS, YYNGEE. There are 14 residues in the CDR3. The chain links TRBV9 to TRBJ2-5, with D possibly matching TRBD2 (6 bases). The source of this sequence is a female donor with multiple sclerosis, enrolled in a pregnancy study. Sequencing was performed on peripheral blood, taken in the third trimester of pregnancy. CDR3 sequence: CASSARVGGETQYF. The DNA for the CDR3 is TGTGCCAGCAGCGCCAGAGTGGGAGGAGAGACCCAGTACTTC.